These T cell receptor beta chains were read from a single sample in a study of blood T cell repertoires in COVID-19. Measured with immunoSEQ multiplex PCR; TCRdb has only the in-frame clones, and not every one. The sample carries fewer than 150,000 clones, 85% recorded once. The sequencing input was peripheral blood. Receptor source: a woman in her fifties or sixties with COVID-19, enrolled during active disease. Both conserved end residues are part of each CDR3. The D gene is left open where the match is weak. A clone size is listed for some rows: how often the clone was seen (once, few, many), or a class if it is expanded.

v_call,d_call,cdr3_length,clone_size,j_call,cdr3_aa,cdr3_nt
TRBV4-3,-,14,-,TRBJ2-7,CASSPPSVSYEQYF,TGCGCCAGCAGCCCACCTAGCGTGTCCTACGAGCAGTACTTC
TRBV6-5,-,12,-,TRBJ1-2,CASSPPTGGYTF,TGTGCCAGCAGTCCCCCGACGGGTGGCTACACCTTC
TRBV5-4,-,14,-,TRBJ1-6,CASSLPAPGSPLHF,TGTGCCAGCAGCCTACCGGCCCCGGGTTCACCCCTCCACTTT
TRBV15,TRBD2,15,-,TRBJ2-1,CATSRDSGGASEQFF,TGTGCCACCAGCAGAGACAGCGGGGGGGCAAGTGAGCAGTTCTTC
TRBV18,TRBD1,16,once,TRBJ2-1,CASSPVGPGQNNEQFF,TGTGCCAGCTCACCGGTGGGGCCGGGACAGAACAATGAGCAGTTCTTC
TRBV9,-,13,few,TRBJ1-5,CASSVDGFQPQHF,TGTGCCAGCAGCGTAGACGGTTTTCAGCCCCAGCATTTT
TRBV15,TRBD2,16,-,TRBJ2-5,CATSRVERGSQETQYF,TGTGCCACCAGCAGAGTGGAGCGGGGGAGCCAAGAGACCCAGTACTTC
TRBV7-2,-,15,-,TRBJ1-5,CASSLGSGSYQPQHF,TGTGCCAGCAGCTTAGGATCAGGCTCCTATCAGCCCCAGCATTTT
TRBV3-1/TRBV3-2,-,14,-,TRBJ2-7,CASSQDLTGNEQYF,TGTGCCAGCAGCCAAGACTTGACAGGTAACGAGCAGTACTTC
TRBV3-1/TRBV3-2,-,13,few,TRBJ2-2,CASSLRQAGELFF,TGTGCCAGCAGCCTTAGACAGGCCGGGGAGCTGTTTTTT
TRBV21-1,-,19,-,TRBJ2-7,CASSAHWTSGGTCSYEQYF,TGTGCCAGCAGCGCCCACTGGACTAGCGGGGGGACTTGCTCCTACGAGCAGTACTTC
TRBV11-3,TRBD1,13,once,TRBJ1-2,CASSARGGDGYTF,TGTGCCAGCAGCGCTCGAGGGGGCGATGGCTACACCTTC
TRBV9,-,14,-,TRBJ1-5,CASSGGGSNQPQHF,TGTGCCAGCTCCGGGGGGGGCAGCAATCAGCCCCAGCATTTT
TRBV9,-,13,-,TRBJ1-2,CASSVEEGLGYTF,TGTGCCAGCAGCGTAGAAGAGGGCTTAGGCTACACCTTC
TRBV6-2/TRBV6-3,TRBD1,15,few,TRBJ1-2,CASSYRQGGDYGYTF,TGTGCCAGCAGTTATCGACAGGGGGGAGACTATGGCTACACCTTC
TRBV7-2,TRBD1,14,-,TRBJ1-6,CASSSGQGSSPLHF,TGTGCCAGCAGCTCCGGACAGGGAAGTTCACCCCTCCACTTT
TRBV24-1,-,18,-,TRBJ1-3,CATTVGQRFSSSGNTIYF,TGTGCCACCACGGTGGGACAACGTTTTTCGAGCTCTGGAAACACCATATATTTT
TRBV7-2,-,16,few,TRBJ1-4,CASSSPGRGAREKLFF,TGTGCCAGCAGCTCCCCAGGTCGGGGGGCTCGGGAAAAACTGTTTTTT
TRBV7-2,TRBD2,16,many,TRBJ2-1,CASSLAGAGGFDEQFF,TGTGCCAGCAGCTTAGCCGGGGCGGGGGGTTTCGATGAGCAGTTCTTC
TRBV3-1/TRBV3-2,TRBD1,15,-,TRBJ1-2,CASSQDRTVLYGYTF,TGTGCCAGCAGCCAGGACAGGACAGTCCTCTATGGCTACACCTTC
TRBV11-3,-,16,-,TRBJ2-2,CASSHGGSRSGGELFF,TGTGCCAGCAGCCACGGTGGGAGCAGGTCGGGCGGGGAGCTGTTTTTT
TRBV19,TRBD1,15,-,TRBJ1-5,CASSISAGGDQPQHF,TGTGCCAGTAGTATTTCGGCAGGGGGCGATCAGCCCCAGCATTTT
TRBV11-1,TRBD1,15,-,TRBJ2-7,CASSLTGEFSYEQYF,TGTGCCAGCAGCTTAACAGGGGAATTCTCCTACGAGCAGTACTTC
TRBV29-1,TRBD1,12,-,TRBJ1-1,CSANTGDTEAFF,TGCAGCGCCAACACAGGGGATACTGAAGCTTTCTTT
TRBV19,-,14,once,TRBJ1-1,CASSTPTVNTEAFF,TGTGCCAGTAGTACACCTACGGTGAACACTGAAGCTTTCTTT
TRBV5-1,-,15,-,TRBJ2-2,CASSLEGTNTGELFF,TGCGCCAGCAGCTTGGAGGGGACGAACACCGGGGAGCTGTTTTTT
TRBV7-9,TRBD1,12,-,TRBJ1-2,CASSRTGYGYTF,TGTGCCAGCAGCCGGACAGGATATGGCTACACCTTC
TRBV15,TRBD2,14,-,TRBJ2-3,CATSRRDYADTQYF,TGTGCCACCAGCCGCCGGGACTACGCAGATACGCAGTATTTT
TRBV19,-,16,-,TRBJ1-5,CASTNGKQGGNQPQHF,TGTGCCAGTACTAATGGAAAACAGGGCGGCAATCAGCCCCAGCATTTT
TRBV7-2,-,14,-,TRBJ1-1,CASSLASGHTEAFF,TGTGCCAGCAGCTTAGCGTCAGGGCACACTGAAGCTTTCTTT
TRBV3-1/TRBV3-2,-,13,-,TRBJ1-4,CASSQDLREKLFF,TGTGCCAGCAGCCAAGATCTTCGTGAAAAACTGTTTTTT
TRBV4-2,TRBD2,17,-,TRBJ2-3,CASSPGLAGGQKDTQYF,TGTGCCAGCAGCCCGGGACTAGCGGGGGGGCAAAAAGATACGCAGTATTTT
TRBV12-3/TRBV12-4,-,13,-,TRBJ1-2,CASSLTRSYGYTF,TGTGCCAGCAGTCTAACAAGGAGCTATGGCTACACCTTC
TRBV9,TRBD1,14,-,TRBJ2-7,CASSAGQDRYEQYF,TGTGCCAGCAGCGCGGGACAGGATCGCTACGAGCAGTACTTC
TRBV11-2,TRBD2,19,-,TRBJ2-7,CASSLGAGTSGGQAYEQYF,TGTGCCAGCAGCTTGGGAGCCGGGACTAGCGGGGGCCAAGCCTACGAGCAGTACTTC
TRBV9,TRBD1,15,-,TRBJ1-2,CASSVTGGDNYGYTF,TGTGCCAGCAGCGTAACAGGGGGCGATAACTATGGCTACACCTTC
TRBV7-3,-,15,once,TRBJ2-2,CASSPPTGRGGELFF,TGTGCCAGCAGCCCTCCGACAGGGCGGGGCGGGGAGCTGTTTTTT